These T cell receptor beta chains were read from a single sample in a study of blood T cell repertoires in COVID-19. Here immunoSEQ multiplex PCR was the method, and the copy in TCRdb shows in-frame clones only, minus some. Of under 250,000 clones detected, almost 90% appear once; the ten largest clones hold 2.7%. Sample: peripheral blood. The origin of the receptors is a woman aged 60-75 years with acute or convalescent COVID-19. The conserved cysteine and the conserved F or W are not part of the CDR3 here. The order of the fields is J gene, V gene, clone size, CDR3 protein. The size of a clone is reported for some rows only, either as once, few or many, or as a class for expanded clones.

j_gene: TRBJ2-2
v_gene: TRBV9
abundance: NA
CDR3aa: ASSPTLMSANTGELF

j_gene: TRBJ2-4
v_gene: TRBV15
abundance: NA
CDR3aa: ATSRAREGLAKNIQY

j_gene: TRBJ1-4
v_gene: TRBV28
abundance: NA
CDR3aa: ASSLHRGREKLF

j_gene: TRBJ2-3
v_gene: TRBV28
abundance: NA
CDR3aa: ASSLYSTSGATAGGASTDTQY

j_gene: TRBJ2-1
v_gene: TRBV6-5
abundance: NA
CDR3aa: ASSYRLAGVYEQF

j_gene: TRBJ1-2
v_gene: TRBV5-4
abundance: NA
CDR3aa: ASRKTGTNYGYT

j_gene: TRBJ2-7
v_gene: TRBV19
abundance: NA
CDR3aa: ASDSVVPRLEQY

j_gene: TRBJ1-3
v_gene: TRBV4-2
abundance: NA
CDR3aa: ASSLNHRDTSGNTIY

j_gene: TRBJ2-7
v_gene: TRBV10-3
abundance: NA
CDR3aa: AISEAGSWEY

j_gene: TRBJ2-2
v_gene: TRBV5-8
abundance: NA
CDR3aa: ASTFYGSHTGELF

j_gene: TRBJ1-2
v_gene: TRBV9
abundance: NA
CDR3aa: ASSPRDRAAGYT

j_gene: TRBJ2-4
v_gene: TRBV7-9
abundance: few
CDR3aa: ASSPSGGENIQY

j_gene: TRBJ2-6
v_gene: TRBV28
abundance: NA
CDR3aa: ASRLAGGTSGANVLT